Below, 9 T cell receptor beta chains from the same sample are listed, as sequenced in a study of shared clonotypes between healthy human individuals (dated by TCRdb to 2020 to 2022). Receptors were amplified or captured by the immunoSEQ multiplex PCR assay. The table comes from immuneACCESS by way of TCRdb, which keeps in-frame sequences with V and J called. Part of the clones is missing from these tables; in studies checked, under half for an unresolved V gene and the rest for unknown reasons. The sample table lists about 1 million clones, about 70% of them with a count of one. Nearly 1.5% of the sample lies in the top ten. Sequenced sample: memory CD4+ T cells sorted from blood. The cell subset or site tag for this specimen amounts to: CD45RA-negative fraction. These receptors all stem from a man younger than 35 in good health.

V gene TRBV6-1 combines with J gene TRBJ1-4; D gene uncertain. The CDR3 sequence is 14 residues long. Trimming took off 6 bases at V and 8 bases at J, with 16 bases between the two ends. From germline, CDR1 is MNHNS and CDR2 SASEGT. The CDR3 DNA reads TGTGCCAGCAGCCTGGGCATAGGAAGAGAAAAACTGTTTTTT. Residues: CASSLGIGREKLFF.

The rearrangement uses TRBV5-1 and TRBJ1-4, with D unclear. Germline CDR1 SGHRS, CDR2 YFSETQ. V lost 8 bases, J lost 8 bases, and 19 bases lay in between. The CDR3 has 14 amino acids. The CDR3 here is CASKTSERIEKLFF. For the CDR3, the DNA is TGCGCCAGTAAAACTTCGGAGAGAATCGAAAAACTGTTTTTT. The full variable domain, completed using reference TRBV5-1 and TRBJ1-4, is KAGVTQTPRYLIKTRGQQVTLSCSPISGHRSVSWYQQTPGQGLQFLFEYFSETQRNKGNFPGRFSGRQFSNSRSEMNVSTLELGDSALYLCASKTSERIEKLFFGSGTQLSVL.

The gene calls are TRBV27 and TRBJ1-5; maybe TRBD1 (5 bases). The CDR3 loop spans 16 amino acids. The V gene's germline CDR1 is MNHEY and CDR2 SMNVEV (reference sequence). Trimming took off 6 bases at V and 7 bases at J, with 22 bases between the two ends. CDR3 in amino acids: CASSQGWAGPGQPQHF. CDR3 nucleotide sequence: TGTGCCAGCAGCCAAGGGTGGGCAGGGCCGGGACAGCCCCAGCATTTT.

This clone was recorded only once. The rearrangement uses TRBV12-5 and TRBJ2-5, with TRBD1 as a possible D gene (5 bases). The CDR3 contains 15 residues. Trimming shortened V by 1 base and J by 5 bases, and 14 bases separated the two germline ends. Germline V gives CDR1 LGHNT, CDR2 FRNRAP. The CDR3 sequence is CASGLGQSPQETQYF. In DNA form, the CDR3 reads TGTGCTAGTGGTTTGGGACAGTCACCCCAGGAGACCCAGTACTTC.

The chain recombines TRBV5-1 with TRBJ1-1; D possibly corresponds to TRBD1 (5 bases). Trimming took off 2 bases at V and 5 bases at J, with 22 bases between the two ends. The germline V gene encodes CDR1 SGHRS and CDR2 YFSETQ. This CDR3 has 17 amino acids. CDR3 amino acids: CASSFIPGDLAGTEAFF. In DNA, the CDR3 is TGCGCCAGCAGCTTTATTCCTGGGGACCTCGCGGGGACTGAAGCTTTCTTT.

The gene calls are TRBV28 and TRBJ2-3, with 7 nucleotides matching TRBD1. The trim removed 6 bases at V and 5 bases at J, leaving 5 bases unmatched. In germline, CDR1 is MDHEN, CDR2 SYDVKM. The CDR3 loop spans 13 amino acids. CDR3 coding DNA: TGTGCCAGCAGGTCAGGGGGAAAAGATACGCAGTATTTT. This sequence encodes CASRSGGKDTQYF.

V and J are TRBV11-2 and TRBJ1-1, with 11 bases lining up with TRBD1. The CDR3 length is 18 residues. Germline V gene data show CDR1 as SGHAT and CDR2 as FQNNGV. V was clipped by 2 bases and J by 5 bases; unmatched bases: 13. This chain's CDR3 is CASSLPYGQGAVSTEAFF. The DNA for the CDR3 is TGTGCCAGCAGCTTACCTTATGGACAGGGGGCTGTTAGTACTGAAGCTTTCTTT. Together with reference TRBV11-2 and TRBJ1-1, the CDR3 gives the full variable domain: EAGVAQSPRYKIIEKRQSVAFWCNPISGHATLYWYQQILGQGPKLLIQFQNNGVVDDSQLPKDRFSAERLKGVDSTLKIQPAKLEDSAVYLCASSLPYGQGAVSTEAFFGQGTRLTVV.

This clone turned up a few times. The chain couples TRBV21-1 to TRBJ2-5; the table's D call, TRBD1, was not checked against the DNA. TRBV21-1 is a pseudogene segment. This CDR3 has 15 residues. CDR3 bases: TGTGCCAGCAGCAACCCAGGGGGCGTAGGAGAGACCCAGTACTTC. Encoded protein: CASSNPGGVGETQYF.

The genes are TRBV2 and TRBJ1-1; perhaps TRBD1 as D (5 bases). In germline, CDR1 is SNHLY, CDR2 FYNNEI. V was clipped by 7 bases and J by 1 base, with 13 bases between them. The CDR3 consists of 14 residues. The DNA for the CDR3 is TGTGCCAGCAATCTGGGAGGGACGAACACTGAAGCTTTCTTT. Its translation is CASNLGGTNTEAFF.